The 6 T cell receptor beta chains below come from one sample, sequenced in a study of blood T cell repertoires in COVID-19. The data were produced by immunoSEQ multiplex PCR, yet TCRdb's version contains in-frame clones alone and is incomplete. The sample yields some 100,000 clones, roughly 92% seen once. What was sequenced was peripheral blood. Source of these receptors: a man aged 50-59 years with active COVID-19.

This chain uses TRBV5-4 with TRBJ2-3, with 8 bases lining up with TRBD2. This CDR3 comprises 16 residues. CDR1 is SGHNT and CDR2 is YYREEE in the germline V gene (reference sequence). V trimming: 4 bases; J trimming: 0 bases; junction bases outside the gene matches: 7. The CDR3 sequence: CASSRYSGTSTDTQYF. The CDR3 region has the DNA TGTGCCAGCAGCCGGTATAGCGGGACTAGCACAGATACGCAGTATTTT.

The chain's CDR3 is CASRSGQISGNTIYF. The CDR3 coding sequence is TGTGCCAGCAGGTCGGGACAAATCTCTGGAAACACCATATATTTT. The rearrangement joins TRBV6-5 to TRBJ1-3; a weak D match, TRBD1 (6 bases). Trimming removed 6 bases at V and 0 bases at J, with 12 bases between. This CDR3 is 15 amino acids long. The germline V gene has CDR1 MNHEY and CDR2 SVGAGI.

The chain joins TRBV20-1 to TRBJ2-2; D is ambiguous. V lost 3 bases, J lost 6 bases, and 8 bases lay in between. The CDR3 sequence is 12 residues long. Germline CDR1 and CDR2: DFQATT and SNEGSKA (reference sequence). The CDR3 here is CSASQYSGELFF. As DNA, the CDR3 is TGCAGTGCTAGTCAATACTCCGGGGAGCTGTTTTTT.

V is TRBV7-9 and J is TRBJ1-1; TRBD1 matches 7 bases. Germline CDR1 is SEHNR and CDR2 is FQNEAQ (reference sequence). The CDR3 is 16 residues long. V lost 1 base to trimming and J lost 0 bases; unmatched junction nucleotides: 5. In DNA form, the CDR3 reads TGTGCCAGCAGCTTAGGGCTGGGGACAGTGAACACTGAAGCTTTCTTT. It specifies CASSLGLGTVNTEAFF.

Comment on this clone: The same CDR3 also results from other DNA sequences found in this sample. This rearrangement joins TRBV7-2 to TRBJ1-5, with 9 nucleotides matching TRBD1. V dropped 5 bases and J dropped 11; count of bases not matched to a gene: 10. CDR3 length equals 14 residues. CDR1 SGHTA and CDR2 FQGNSA come from the germline V gene. The DNA for the CDR3 is TGTGCCAGCAGCCCAGGACAGGGGATGGGGACCCAGCATTTT. This codes for CASSPGQGMGTQHF.

The chain has TRBV25-1 and TRBJ2-1, with 14 bases that match TRBD2. V trimming: 6 bases; J trimming: 14 bases; junction bases outside the gene matches: 12. There are 15 residues in the CDR3. Germline-derived CDR1 and CDR2 are MGHDK and SYGVNS. CDR3 in amino acids: CASSKGETSGGAKFF. The CDR3 DNA is TGTGCCAGCAGCAAGGGAGAGACTAGCGGGGGGGCTAAGTTCTTC.